The 12 T cell receptor beta chains presented below share a single source sample, sequenced in a study of T cells after yellow fever vaccination. Each CDR3 protein is one row after TCRdb ran MiXCR on the 5' RACE reads. Here the sample spans about 340,000 distinct CDR3 sequences, about 9.5% being singletons. This specimen was PBMCs, taken on the day of the first yellow fever vaccination. These receptors were collected from a man aged 18-30 years who received the YFV17D yellow fever vaccine.

In its sample, this clonotype was seen a few times. The V and J genes are TRBV5-1 and TRBJ2-5; 9 positions agree with TRBD1. Per germline, CDR1 SGHRS and CDR2 YFSETQ. V was clipped by 1 base and J by 5 bases; unmatched bases: 12. CDR3 size: 17 residues. CDR3 region: CASSLTGTGSTGETQYF. In DNA, the CDR3 is TGCGCCAGCAGCTTGACCGGGACAGGGTCAACGGGGGAGACCCAGTACTTC. The entire variable domain, with the rest obtained from reference TRBV5-1 and TRBJ2-5, is as follows: KAGVTQTPRYLIKTRGQQVTLSCSPISGHRSVSWYQQTPGQGLQFLFEYFSETQRNKGNFPGRFSGRQFSNSRSEMNVSTLELGDSALYLCASSLTGTGSTGETQYFGPGTRLLVL.

This clonotype came up a few times. The CDR3 reads CASSLARFTNEKLFF. CDR3 DNA: TGTGCCAGCAGCTTAGCAAGGTTCACTAATGAAAAACTGTTTTTT. The chain couples TRBV7-9 to TRBJ1-4; D gene ambiguous. Germline V lookup: CDR1 SEHNR, CDR2 FQNEAQ (reference sequence). The CDR3 length is 15 residues. V was clipped by 0 bases and J by 2 bases, with 7 bases between them.

This clonotype was seen a handful of times. CDR3 bases: TGTGCCAGCAGCTTAGATTGGGGGGAGCCCCAGCATTTT. As protein: CASSLDWGEPQHF. The chain employs TRBV7-9 and TRBJ1-5, with a tentative D call TRBD1 (5 bases). Germline V gene lookup returns CDR1 SEHNR and CDR2 FQNEAQ (reference sequence). The CDR3 has 13 amino acids. V dropped 1 base and J dropped 8 bases, with 9 bases sitting between them. The full variable domain, its missing parts supplied by reference TRBV7-9 and TRBJ1-5, is DTGVSQNPRHKITKRGQNVTFRCDPISEHNRLYWYRQTLGQGPEFLTYFQNEAQLEKSRLLSDRFSAERPKGSFSTLEIQRTEQGDSAMYLCASSLDWGEPQHFGDGTRLSIL.

The chain joins TRBV7-3 to TRBJ2-5, with D unclear. CDR1 is SGHTA, CDR2 FQGTGA, per germline. Trimming cost V 5 bases and J 5 bases, with 12 bases left between them. This CDR3 is built from 13 residues. The CDR3 nucleotides read TGTGCCAGCAGCAAAAGCTTGGCGGAGACCCAGTACTTC. Amino acids: CASSKSLAETQYF.

The rearrangement uses TRBV4-1 and TRBJ2-7; 9 bases agree with TRBD1. Germline CDR1 is MGHRA and CDR2 is YSYEKL. The CDR3 consists of 16 residues. The V segment lost 0 bases and the J segment 2 bases; nucleotides outside the gene matches: 5. The CDR3 DNA reads TGCGCCAGCAGCCAAGACGGACAGGGGTATCCCTACGAGCAGTACTTC. Translating gives CASSQDGQGYPYEQYF.

The chain couples TRBV12-3 or TRBV12-4 to TRBJ1-5, with 11 bases identical to TRBD1. The CDR3 is made up of 14 amino acids. J gave up 5 bases and V 5 bases, and 2 bases lay outside the gene matches. This CDR3 is CASSRTGGDQPQHF. CDR3 nucleotide sequence: TGTGCCAGCAGTCGGACAGGGGGCGATCAGCCCCAGCATTTT.

In its sample, this clonotype was seen a few times. In nucleotides, the CDR3 is TGCGCCAGCAGCCTTGGGACAGGGGATACGGATGAAAAACTGTTTTTT. Its protein product is CASSLGTGDTDEKLFF. V and J are TRBV5-1 and TRBJ1-4; 10 bases match TRBD1. The J segment lost 6 bases and the V segment lost 4 bases, leaving 9 bases of the junction unmatched. Germline assignment: CDR1 SGHRS and CDR2 YFSETQ. CDR3 length: 16 residues.

The CDR3 reads CASSQEQGYEQFF. CDR3 in DNA: TGCGCCAGCAGCCAAGAACAGGGGTATGAGCAGTTCTTC. The V gene is TRBV4-1, the J gene TRBJ2-1, with 7 bases fitting TRBD1. Germline V gives CDR1 MGHRA, CDR2 YSYEKL. The CDR3 length is 13 residues. The trim removed 0 bases at V and 8 bases at J, leaving 1 base unmatched.

With respect to this clonotype: An end of the junction differs from the germline gene, which may be a read error. The chain links TRBV4-2 to TRBJ1-5; 7 nucleotides agree with TRBD1. CDR3 size: 15 residues. Germline loops: CDR1 LGHNA, CDR2 YNFKEQ. CDR3 sequence: CASSEEDRPNQPQHF. The CDR3 nucleotides read TGTGCCAGCAGCGAAGAGGACAGGCCCAATCAGCCCCAGCATTTT.

V is TRBV5-1 and J is TRBJ1-1; D uncertain. CDR1 is SGHRS and CDR2 is YFSETQ in the germline V gene. The V end lost 1 base, the J end lost 1 base, and 8 bases lay between the germline ends. The length of the CDR3 is 14 residues. The CDR3 region is CASSLFGPNTEAFF. The CDR3 DNA follows: TGCGCCAGCAGCTTGTTTGGACCGAACACTGAAGCTTTCTTT.

This clonotype was found a few times. CDR3 sequence reads: CAIRETENTEAFF. The CDR3, as DNA: TGTGCCATCAGAGAGACAGAGAACACTGAAGCTTTCTTT. The chain recombines TRBV10-3 with TRBJ1-1; a weak D match, TRBD1 (5 bases). The CDR3 is 13 residues long. Germline CDR1 ENHRY, CDR2 SYGVKD. V lost 6 bases, J lost 1 base, and 9 bases lay in between.

At least ten counts were recorded for this clonotype. The chain combines TRBV2 with TRBJ1-6, with 7 bases aligning to TRBD1. From germline, CDR1 is SNHLY and CDR2 FYNNEI. The CDR3 has 14 amino acids. J gave up 4 bases and V 11 bases, and 8 bases lay outside the gene matches. In DNA, the CDR3 is TGTGCCGCAGCCTACAGGGGTTATAATTCACCCCTCCACTTT. Translation gives CAAAYRGYNSPLHF.